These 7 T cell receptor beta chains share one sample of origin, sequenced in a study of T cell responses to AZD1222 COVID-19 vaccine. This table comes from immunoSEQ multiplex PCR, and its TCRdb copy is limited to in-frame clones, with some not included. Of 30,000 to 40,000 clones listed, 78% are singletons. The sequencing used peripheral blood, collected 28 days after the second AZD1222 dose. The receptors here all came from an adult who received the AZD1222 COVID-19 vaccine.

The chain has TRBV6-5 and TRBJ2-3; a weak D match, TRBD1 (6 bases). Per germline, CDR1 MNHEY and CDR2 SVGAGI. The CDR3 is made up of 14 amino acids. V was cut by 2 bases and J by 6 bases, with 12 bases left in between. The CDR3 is CASSYGRGRDTQYF. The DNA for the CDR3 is TGTGCCAGCAGTTACGGCAGGGGAAGGGATACGCAGTATTTT.

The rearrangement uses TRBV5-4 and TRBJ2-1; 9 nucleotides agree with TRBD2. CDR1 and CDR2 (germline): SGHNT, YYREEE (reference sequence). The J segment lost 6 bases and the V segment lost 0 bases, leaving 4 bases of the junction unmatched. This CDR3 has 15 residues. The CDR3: CASSLGREGTNEQFF. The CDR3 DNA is TGTGCCAGCAGCTTGGGGCGGGAGGGTACCAATGAGCAGTTCTTC.

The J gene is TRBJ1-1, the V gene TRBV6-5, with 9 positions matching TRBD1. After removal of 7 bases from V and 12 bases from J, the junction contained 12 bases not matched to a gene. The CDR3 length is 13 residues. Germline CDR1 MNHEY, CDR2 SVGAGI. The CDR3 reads CASTENRGQRTFF. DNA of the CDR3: TGTGCCAGCACCGAGAACAGGGGGCAAAGAACTTTCTTT.

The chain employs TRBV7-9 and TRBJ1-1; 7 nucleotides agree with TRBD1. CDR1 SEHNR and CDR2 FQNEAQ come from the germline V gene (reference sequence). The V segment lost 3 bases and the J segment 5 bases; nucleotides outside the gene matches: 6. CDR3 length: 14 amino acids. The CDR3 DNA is TGTGCCAGCAGCTTCCGACAGGGTTTGACTGAAGCTTTCTTT. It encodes CASSFRQGLTEAFF.

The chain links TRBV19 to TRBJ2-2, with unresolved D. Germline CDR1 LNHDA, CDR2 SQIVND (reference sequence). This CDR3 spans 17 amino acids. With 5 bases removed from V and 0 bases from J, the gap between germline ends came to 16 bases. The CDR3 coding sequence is TGTGCCAGTAGTTTAGCCGGACGGGCCGCGAACACCGGGGAGCTGTTTTTT. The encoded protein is CASSLAGRAANTGELFF.

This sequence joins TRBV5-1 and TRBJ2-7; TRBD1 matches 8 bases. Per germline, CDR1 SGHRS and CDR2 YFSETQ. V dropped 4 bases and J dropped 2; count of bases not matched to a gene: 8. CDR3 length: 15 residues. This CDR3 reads CASSQGTGIAYEQYF. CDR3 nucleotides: TGCGCCAGCAGCCAGGGGACAGGCATTGCCTACGAGCAGTACTTC. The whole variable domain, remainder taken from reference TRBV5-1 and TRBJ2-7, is KAGVTQTPRYLIKTRGQQVTLSCSPISGHRSVSWYQQTPGQGLQFLFEYFSETQRNKGNFPGRFSGRQFSNSRSEMNVSTLELGDSALYLCASSQGTGIAYEQYFGPGTRLTVT.

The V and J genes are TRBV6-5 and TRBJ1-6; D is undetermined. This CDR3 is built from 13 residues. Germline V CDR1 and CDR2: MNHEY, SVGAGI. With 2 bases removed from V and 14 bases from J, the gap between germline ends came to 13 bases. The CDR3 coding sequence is TGTGCCAGCAGTTACGAGGGTTCGGGGACCCTCCACTTT. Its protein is CASSYEGSGTLHF.